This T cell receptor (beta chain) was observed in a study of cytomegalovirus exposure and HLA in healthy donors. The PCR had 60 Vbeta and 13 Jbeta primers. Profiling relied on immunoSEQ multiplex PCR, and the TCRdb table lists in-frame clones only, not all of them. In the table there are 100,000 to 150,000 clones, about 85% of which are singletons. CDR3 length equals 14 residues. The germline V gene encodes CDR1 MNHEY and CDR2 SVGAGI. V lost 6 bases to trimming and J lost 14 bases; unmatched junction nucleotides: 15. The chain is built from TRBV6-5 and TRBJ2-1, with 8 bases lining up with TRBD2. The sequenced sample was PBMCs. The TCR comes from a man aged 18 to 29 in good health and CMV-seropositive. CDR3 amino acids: CASRPGGGRGGKFF. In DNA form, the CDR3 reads TGTGCCAGCAGGCCGGGCGGGGGGCGGGGAGGGAAGTTCTTC.